The 30 T cell receptor beta chains below come from one sample, sequenced in a study of glioma-infiltrating T cells. The iRepertoire nested amplicon-rescue multiplex PCR amplified TCR alpha and beta CDR3s from RNA. TCRdb independently ran MiXCR on the multiplex PCR reads; one entry per CDR3 protein. The sample records 150,000 or so distinct CDR3 sequences, about 39% being singletons. The sample consisted of glioma tissue, nonneoplastic brain tissue, or PBMCs (not recorded which). Receptor source: a human donor with low-grade glioma or glioblastoma, undergoing nonglioma brain surgery, or in good health (not recorded which).

This chain's CDR3 is CASSLQPNQPQHF. In nucleotides, the CDR3 is TGTGCCAGCAGCCTACAGCCCAATCAGCCCCAGCATTTT. The chain uses TRBV6-2 or TRBV6-3 and TRBJ1-5, with D hard to call. The ends were cut back, 6 bases at V and 3 bases at J, with 9 bases in the middle. Germline V lookup: CDR1 MNHEY, CDR2 SVGEGT. The CDR3 spans 13 residues.

The chain couples TRBV2 to TRBJ2-1; TRBD1 or TRBD2 may be the D gene (5 bases each). The CDR3 spans 12 residues. Trimming removed 3 bases from V and 15 bases from J, with 15 bases in between. Germline V gene sequence: CDR1 SNHLY, CDR2 FYNNEI. The chain's CDR3 is CASSDWGSARFF. The DNA for the CDR3 is TGTGCCAGCAGTGATTGGGGGAGTGCTCGGTTCTTC.

This clonotype was detected a few times. The CDR3, as DNA: TGTGCCACCAGCCTAGTACGTGGGGAGCAGTACTTC. Protein product: CATSLVRGEQYF. The V call is TRBV15, the J call TRBJ2-7; D gene uncertain. The CDR3 covers 12 residues. V was shortened by 5 bases and J by 7 bases, with 12 bases between the two germline ends. Germline CDR1 and CDR2: LNHNV and YYDKDF (reference sequence).

Many counts were recorded for this clonotype. V gene TRBV6-1 combines with J gene TRBJ1-1; TRBD1 is a possible D gene (5 bases). Germline V gives CDR1 MNHNS, CDR2 SASEGT. The CDR3 extends over 12 amino acids. With 6 bases removed from V and 8 bases from J, the gap between germline ends came to 13 bases. CDR3 nucleotides: TGTGCCAGCAGCCGGGGGAGGAGGGAAGCTTTCTTT. Protein product: CASSRGRREAFF.

This clonotype was seen a handful of times. This chain links TRBV6-1 with TRBJ1-2; D possibly corresponds to TRBD1 (6 bases). This CDR3 spans 13 amino acids. V was cut by 5 bases and J by 4 bases, with 11 bases left in between. The V gene's germline CDR1 is MNHNS and CDR2 SASEGT. DNA for the CDR3: TGTGCCAGCAGTCGACAGGTCTCCTATGGCTACACCTTC. The encoded protein is CASSRQVSYGYTF.

This clonotype was counted a few times. The rearrangement links TRBV4-1 to TRBJ2-4, with D unresolved. CDR1 is MGHRA and CDR2 is YSYEKL in the germline V gene. Trimming stripped 0 bases from V and 7 bases from J, with 7 bases between. This CDR3 spans 13 amino acids. This CDR3 reads CASSQDVRNIQYF. CDR3 DNA sequence: TGCGCCAGCAGCCAAGATGTCAGGAACATTCAGTACTTC.

This clonotype has a handful of counts. The chain is built from TRBV4-2 and TRBJ2-5, with 13 bases aligning to TRBD2. Trimming took 1 base from V and 1 from J; bases not matched to a gene: 3. CDR1 and CDR2 (germline): LGHNA, YNFKEQ. The CDR3 extends over 17 amino acids. The CDR3 nucleotides are TGTGCCAGCAGCCAAGGAGGGACTAGCGGGGCCCAAGAGACCCAGTACTTC. Translation: CASSQGGTSGAQETQYF.

This chain connects TRBV15 to TRBJ2-1, with 10 bases matching TRBD1. CDR1 and CDR2 (germline): LNHNV, YYDKDF (reference sequence). V lost 3 bases and J lost 5; bases outside the gene matches: 4. The CDR3 runs 15 residues. This CDR3 is CATSRETGGHNEQFF. CDR3 nucleotides: TGTGCCACCAGCAGGGAGACAGGGGGCCACAATGAGCAGTTCTTC.

This clonotype was seen a handful of times. This rearrangement joins TRBV6-1 to TRBJ2-5; TRBD1 agrees at 9 bases. CDR3 length: 15 residues. V lost 6 bases, J lost 5 bases, and 10 bases stayed unmatched. Germline CDR1 is MNHNS and CDR2 is SASEGT. The DNA of the CDR3 is TGTGCCAGCAGCCCCGGGACAGGGTTAGCGGAGACCCAGTACTTC. It encodes CASSPGTGLAETQYF.

The J gene is TRBJ2-1, the V gene TRBV20-1; D gene uncertain. There are 12 residues in the CDR3. Germline CDR1 DFQATT, CDR2 SNEGSKA (reference sequence). The ends were cut back, 3 bases at V and 4 bases at J, with 7 bases in the middle. CDR3 region: CSASWAYNEQFF. For the CDR3, the DNA is TGCAGTGCTAGCTGGGCGTACAATGAGCAGTTCTTC.

This clonotype was counted a few times. The rearrangement links TRBV2 to TRBJ2-7, with TRBD1 identical over 7 bases. Germline CDR1 reads SNHLY; CDR2 reads FYNNEI. J was trimmed by 5 bases and V by 6 bases; bases with no gene match: 10. The CDR3 sequence is 14 residues long. The DNA for the CDR3 is TGTGCCAGCAGCAGCATGGGACAGTCGGACGAGCAGTACTTC. Protein: CASSSMGQSDEQYF.

Details on this clonotype: The junction departs from the called germline gene at one end, perhaps through a read error. V gene TRBV7-6 combines with J gene TRBJ1-1; possibly TRBD1 for D (5 bases). This CDR3 has 13 amino acids. Germline values: CDR1 SGHVS, CDR2 FNYEAQ. CDR3 nucleotide sequence: TGTGCCCGCAGCTTGGGACGGGACACTGAAGCTTTCTTT. It yields the protein CARSLGRDTEAFF.

The chain recombines TRBV27 with TRBJ1-6; D gene unclear. Germline CDR1 reads MNHEY; CDR2 reads SMNVEV (reference sequence). The length of the CDR3 is 13 residues. V was clipped by 11 bases and J by 5 bases, with 13 bases between them. The CDR3 loop is CAARKGNNSPLHF. In nucleotides, the CDR3 is TGTGCCGCCCGGAAAGGGAATAATTCACCCCTCCACTTT.

The rearrangement links TRBV20-1 to TRBJ2-5; D uncertain. The V gene lost 0 bases and the J gene lost 4 bases, with 12 bases spanning the gap. The CDR3 is made up of 14 amino acids. Germline CDR1 reads DFQATT; CDR2 reads SNEGSKA (reference sequence). DNA of the CDR3: TGCAGTGCTAGAGATACGGCTATAGTAGAGACCCAGTACTTC. Translated, it gives CSARDTAIVETQYF.

A word on this clonotype: One end of the junction is discordant with germline, which a read error may explain. The rearrangement joins TRBV28 to TRBJ2-3, with 15 bases identical to TRBD2. The V gene's germline CDR1 is MDHEN and CDR2 SYDVKM. This CDR3 region has 18 residues. The CDR3 sequence: CAGSSPGTSGRSTDTQYF. The CDR3 DNA reads TGTGCCGGCAGTTCACCCGGGACTAGCGGGAGGAGCACAGATACGCAGTATTTT.

This clonotype was recorded a few times. J is TRBJ1-5 and V is TRBV28; D unresolved. Germline CDR1 reads MDHEN; CDR2 reads SYDVKM. Trimming removed 3 bases from V and 6 bases from J, with 12 bases in between. This CDR3 comprises 14 residues. CDR3: CASSFAGEGQPQHF. The CDR3 DNA follows: TGTGCCAGCAGTTTTGCCGGGGAGGGTCAGCCCCAGCATTTT.

This chain uses TRBV4-3 with TRBJ2-1; D may be TRBD1 (5 bases). Trimming took 2 bases from V and 14 from J, leaving 16 bases between them. This CDR3 region has 13 residues. Germline assignment: CDR1 LGHNA and CDR2 YSLEER. The CDR3 sequence: CASSQSLQGKKFF. The CDR3 DNA sequence: TGCGCCAGCAGCCAATCGCTCCAGGGTAAGAAGTTCTTC.

Remarks on this clonotype: A junction end diverges from the germline sequence, so it may reflect a read error. The chain combines TRBV10-2 with TRBJ2-1, with 11 bases matching TRBD2. There are 13 residues in the CDR3. Germline CDR1 is WSHSY and CDR2 is SAAADI. The CDR3 nucleotides are TGTGCCAGCAGTCCTAGCGGGAGGCGCGAGCAGTTCTTC. It specifies CASSPSGRREQFF.

CDR3 DNA: TGTGCCAGCAGTTCCTACACCCAGTGGGTTGGCTACACCTTC. Translated, it gives CASSSYTQWVGYTF. The chain couples TRBV12-3 or TRBV12-4 to TRBJ1-2; no clear D. This CDR3 has 14 amino acids. V lost 4 bases and J lost 7, with 16 bases in between.

The J gene is TRBJ2-5, the V gene TRBV15, with D maybe TRBD2 (5 bases). V was cut by 0 bases and J by 5 bases, with 13 bases left in between. The CDR3 is 15 amino acids. Germline V gene data show CDR1 as LNHNV and CDR2 as YYDKDF (reference sequence). CDR3 region: CATSRDRGTSETQYF. In nucleotides, the CDR3 is TGTGCCACCAGCAGAGATCGGGGAACTTCGGAGACCCAGTACTTC.

This rearrangement joins TRBV6-2 or TRBV6-3 to TRBJ1-1, with 7 bases lining up with TRBD1. With V trimmed by 9 bases and J by 1 base, 5 bases remained unmatched. This CDR3 comprises 13 residues. Germline V gene data show CDR1 as MNHEY and CDR2 as SVGEGT. In DNA form, the CDR3 reads TGTGCCAGTCGGACAGGTACGAACACTGAAGCTTTCTTT. Residues: CASRTGTNTEAFF.

This clonotype has only a few counts. A read error may produce the germline difference seen at one junction end. CDR3 DNA sequence: TGTGCCAGCAGTGAAGGGGGGATCGATTGGGCTTTC. Translating it yields CASSEGGIDWAF. The rearrangement links TRBV6-1 to TRBJ1-2; TRBD1 is a possible D gene (5 bases). CDR1 is MNHNS, CDR2 SASEGT, per germline. CDR3 size: 12 residues.

The genes are TRBV5-4 and TRBJ2-2; TRBD1 agrees at 7 bases. V dropped 4 bases and J dropped 5; count of bases not matched to a gene: 5. Germline V gives CDR1 SGHNT, CDR2 YYREEE (reference sequence). The CDR3 spans 14 residues. CDR3 in amino acids: CASSPDRPTGELFF. CDR3 nucleotides: TGTGCCAGCAGCCCGGACAGGCCAACCGGGGAGCTGTTTTTT. Full variable domain (remainder filled in from reference TRBV5-4 and TRBJ2-2): ETGVTQSPTHLIKTRGQQVTLRCSSQSGHNTVSWYQQALGQGPQFIFQYYREEENGRGNFPPRFSGLQFPNYSSELNVNALELDDSALYLCASSPDRPTGELFFGEGSRLTVL.

The chain combines TRBV7-6 with TRBJ2-7; the D gene is possibly TRBD2 (5 bases). The germline V and J ends were trimmed by 4 bases and 0 bases, with 10 bases remaining between them. Germline loops: CDR1 SGHVS, CDR2 FNYEAQ. The CDR3 covers 14 residues. The CDR3 sequence: CASSSVGSSYEQYF. CDR3 nucleotides: TGTGCCAGCAGCTCAGTGGGGAGCTCCTACGAGCAGTACTTC.

Details on this clonotype: This may be a read error, as it is one base from a much larger clone. This CDR3 fails to terminate in the conserved phenylalanine or tryptophan, so it likely reflects a read error. The chain uses TRBV20-1 and TRBJ1-2; 12 bases map to TRBD1. Germline values: CDR1 DFQATT, CDR2 SNEGSKA (reference sequence). The CDR3 is made up of 15 amino acids. Trimming took 3 bases from V and 4 from J; bases not matched to a gene: 6. The CDR3 region has the DNA TGCAGTGCTAGGGACCGGGACAGGGGGCTCTATGGCTACACCTTA. Residues: CSARDRDRGLYGYTL.

This clonotype has more than one count but fewer than ten. The chain recombines TRBV28 with TRBJ2-5; TRBD1 might be the D (5 bases). Germline CDR1 MDHEN, CDR2 SYDVKM. This CDR3 contains 16 residues. Trimming pared 4 bases from V and 1 base from J, leaving 16 bases between. CDR3 in DNA: TGTGCCAGCAGTTCCACCATCCGACAGCGCCAAGAGACCCAGTACTTC. It encodes CASSSTIRQRQETQYF.

The chain uses TRBV20-1 and TRBJ2-3; D is possibly TRBD2 (6 bases). Trimming removed 4 bases at V and 6 bases at J, with 20 bases between. CDR3 length equals 15 residues. CDR1 DFQATT and CDR2 SNEGSKA come from the germline V gene (reference sequence). CDR3 bases: TGCAGTGCTAACCCAGTCGAGAGGGAGGCCGATACGCAGTATTTT. It yields the protein CSANPVEREADTQYF.

The V and J genes are TRBV10-2 and TRBJ1-3; D remains ambiguous. CDR3 length equals 14 residues. Germline CDR1 is WSHSY and CDR2 is SAAADI. Trimming removed 8 bases at V and 0 bases at J, with 11 bases between. The DNA for the CDR3 is TGCGCCAGCTCTGGTTCTCGCTCTGGAAACACCATATATTTT. Translated: CASSGSRSGNTIYF.

This clonotype has more than one count but fewer than ten. This chain connects TRBV6-1 to TRBJ1-1; perhaps TRBD1 as D (5 bases). CDR1 and CDR2 from the germline V gene are MNHNS and SASEGT. Between the trimmed V and J ends, which lost 1 base and 0 bases, there was a span of 9 bases. CDR3 length: 15 residues. CDR3 coding DNA: TGTGCCAGCAGTGAAGTCGGGGGAATGAACACTGAAGCTTTCTTT. This codes for CASSEVGGMNTEAFF.

The table lists this clonotype with a few counts. The CDR3, as DNA: TGTGCCAGCAGCTTTGTCCAAGAGACCCAGTACTTC. Amino acid sequence: CASSFVQETQYF. The chain links TRBV4-2 to TRBJ2-5; D is undetermined. The CDR3 has 12 residues. Trimming shortened V by 5 bases and J by 1 base, and 5 bases separated the two germline ends. CDR1 is LGHNA and CDR2 is YNFKEQ in the germline V gene.